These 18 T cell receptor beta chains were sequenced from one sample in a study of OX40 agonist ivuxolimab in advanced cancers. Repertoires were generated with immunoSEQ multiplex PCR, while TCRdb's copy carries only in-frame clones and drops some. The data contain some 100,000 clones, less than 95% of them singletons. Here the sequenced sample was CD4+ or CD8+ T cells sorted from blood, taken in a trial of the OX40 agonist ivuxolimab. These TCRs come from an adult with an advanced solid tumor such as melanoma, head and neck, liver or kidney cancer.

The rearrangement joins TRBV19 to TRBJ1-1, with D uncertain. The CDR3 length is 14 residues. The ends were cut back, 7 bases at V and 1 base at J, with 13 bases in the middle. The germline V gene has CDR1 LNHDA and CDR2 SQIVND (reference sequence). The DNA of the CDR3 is TGTGCCAGTAAAACGACAAGGGAGAACACTGAAGCTTTCTTT. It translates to CASKTTRENTEAFF.

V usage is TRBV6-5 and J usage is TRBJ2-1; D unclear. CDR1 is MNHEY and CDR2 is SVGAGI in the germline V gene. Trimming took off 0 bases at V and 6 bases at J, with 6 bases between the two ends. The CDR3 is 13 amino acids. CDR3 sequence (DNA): TGTGCCAGCAGTTACTCGAGGCTCAATGAGCAGTTCTTC. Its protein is CASSYSRLNEQFF.

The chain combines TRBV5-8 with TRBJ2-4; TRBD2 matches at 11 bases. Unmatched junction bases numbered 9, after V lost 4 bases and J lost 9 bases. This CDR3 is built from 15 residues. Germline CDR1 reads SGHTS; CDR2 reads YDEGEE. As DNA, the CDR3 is TGTGCCAGCAGCCGCAGACTAGCGGGACTGAGCATTCAGTACTTC. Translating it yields CASSRRLAGLSIQYF.

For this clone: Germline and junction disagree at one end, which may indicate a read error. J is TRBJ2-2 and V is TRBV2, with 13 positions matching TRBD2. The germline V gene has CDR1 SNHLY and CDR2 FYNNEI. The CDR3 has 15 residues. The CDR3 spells CASIETSGRAGELFF. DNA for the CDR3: TGTGCCAGCATTGAAACTAGCGGGAGGGCCGGGGAGCTGTTTTTT.

CDR3 sequence (DNA): TGTGCCAGCAGTGCCCCAGGGAGGAGCATTCAGTACTTC. Encoded protein: CASSAPGRSIQYF. The V call is TRBV28, the J call TRBJ2-4, with D possibly matching TRBD2 (6 bases). Looked up from germline, CDR1 is MDHEN and CDR2 is SYDVKM. V was clipped by 5 bases and J by 9 bases, with 14 bases between them. The CDR3 has 13 residues.

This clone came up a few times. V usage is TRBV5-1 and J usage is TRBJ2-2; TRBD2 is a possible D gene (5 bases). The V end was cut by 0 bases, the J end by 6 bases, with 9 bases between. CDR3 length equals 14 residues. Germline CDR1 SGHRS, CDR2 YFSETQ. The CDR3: CASSLATGSGELFF. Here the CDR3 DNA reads TGCGCCAGCAGCTTGGCTACGGGATCCGGGGAGCTGTTTTTT.

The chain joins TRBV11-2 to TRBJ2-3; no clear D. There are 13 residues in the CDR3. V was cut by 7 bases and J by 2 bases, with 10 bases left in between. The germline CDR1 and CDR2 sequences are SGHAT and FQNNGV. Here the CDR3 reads CASKTGPTDTQYF. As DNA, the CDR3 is TGTGCCAGCAAGACTGGCCCCACAGATACGCAGTATTTT.

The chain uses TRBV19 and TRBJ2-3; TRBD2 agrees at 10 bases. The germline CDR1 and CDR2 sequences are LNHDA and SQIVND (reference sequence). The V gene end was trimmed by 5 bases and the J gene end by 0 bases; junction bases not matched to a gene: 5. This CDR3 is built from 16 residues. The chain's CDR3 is CASSARLAGSTDTQYF. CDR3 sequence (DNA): TGTGCCAGTAGTGCTCGACTAGCGGGTAGCACAGATACGCAGTATTTT. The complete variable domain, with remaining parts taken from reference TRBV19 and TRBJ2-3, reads DGGITQSPKYLFRKEGQNVTLSCEQNLNHDAMYWYRQDPGQGLRLIYYSQIVNDFQKGDIAEGYSVSREKKESFPLTVTSAQKNPTAFYLCASSARLAGSTDTQYFGPGTRLTVL.

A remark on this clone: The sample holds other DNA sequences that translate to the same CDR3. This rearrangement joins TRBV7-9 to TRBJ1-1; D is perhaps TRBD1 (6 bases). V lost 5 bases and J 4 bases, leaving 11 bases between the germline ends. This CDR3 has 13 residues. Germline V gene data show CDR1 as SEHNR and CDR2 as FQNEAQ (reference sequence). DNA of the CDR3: TGTGCCAGCAGCCTAGGGGGGAGCACTGAAGCTTTCTTT. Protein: CASSLGGSTEAFF.

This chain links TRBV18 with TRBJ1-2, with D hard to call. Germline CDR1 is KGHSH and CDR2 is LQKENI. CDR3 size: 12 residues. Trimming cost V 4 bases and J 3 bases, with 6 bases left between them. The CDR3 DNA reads TGTGCCAGCTCACGTGGGGACTATGGCTACACCTTC. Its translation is CASSRGDYGYTF.

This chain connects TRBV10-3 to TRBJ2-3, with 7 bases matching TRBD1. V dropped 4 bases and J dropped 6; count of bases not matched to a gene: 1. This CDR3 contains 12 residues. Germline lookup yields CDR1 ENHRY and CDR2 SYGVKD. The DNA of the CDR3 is TGTGCCATCAGTGCACAGGGGGATACGCAGTATTTT. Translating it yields CAISAQGDTQYF.

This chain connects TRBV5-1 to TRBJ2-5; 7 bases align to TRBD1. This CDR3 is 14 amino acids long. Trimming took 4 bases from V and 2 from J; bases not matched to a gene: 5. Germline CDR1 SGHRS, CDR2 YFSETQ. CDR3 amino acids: CASSLGQFQETQYF. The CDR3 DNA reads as TGCGCCAGCAGCCTGGGACAGTTTCAAGAGACCCAGTACTTC.

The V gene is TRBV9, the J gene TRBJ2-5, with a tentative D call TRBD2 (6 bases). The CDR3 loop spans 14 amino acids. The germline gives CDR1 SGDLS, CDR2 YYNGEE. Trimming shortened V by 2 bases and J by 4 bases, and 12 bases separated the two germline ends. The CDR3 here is CASSVLSGAETQYF. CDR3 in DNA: TGTGCCAGCAGCGTGTTGTCGGGAGCAGAGACCCAGTACTTC. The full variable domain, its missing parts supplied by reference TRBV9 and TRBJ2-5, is DSGVTQTPKHLITATGQRVTLRCSPRSGDLSVYWYQQSLDQGLQFLIQYYNGEERAKGNILERFSAQQFPDLHSELNLSSLELGDSALYFCASSVLSGAETQYFGPGTRLLVL.

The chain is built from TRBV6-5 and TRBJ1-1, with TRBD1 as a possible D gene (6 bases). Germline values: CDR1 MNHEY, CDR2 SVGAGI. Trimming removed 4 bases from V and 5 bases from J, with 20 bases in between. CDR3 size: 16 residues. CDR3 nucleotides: TGTGCCAGCAGTTCCCCCCTCGGGGGGCGGCAGACTGAAGCTTTCTTT. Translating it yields CASSSPLGGRQTEAFF.

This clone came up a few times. Written as DNA, the CDR3 is TGTGCCAGCAGCCTAGTGGACAGGCCACCGGGCACTGAAGCTTTCTTT. As protein: CASSLVDRPPGTEAFF. This chain links TRBV21-1 with TRBJ1-1; the D segment call TRBD1 is taken from the table without a DNA check. TRBV21-1 is a pseudogene. CDR3 length: 16 amino acids.

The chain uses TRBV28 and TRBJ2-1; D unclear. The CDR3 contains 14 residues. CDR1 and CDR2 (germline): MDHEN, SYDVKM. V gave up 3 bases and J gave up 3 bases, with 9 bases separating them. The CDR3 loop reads CASSFGQIYNEQFF. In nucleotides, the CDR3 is TGTGCCAGCAGTTTCGGCCAGATCTACAATGAGCAGTTCTTC.

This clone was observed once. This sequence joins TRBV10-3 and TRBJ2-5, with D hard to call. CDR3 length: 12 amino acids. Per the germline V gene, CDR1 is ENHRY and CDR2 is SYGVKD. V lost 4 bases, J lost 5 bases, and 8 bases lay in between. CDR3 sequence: CAISAAPETQYF. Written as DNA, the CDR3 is TGTGCCATCAGTGCCGCCCCGGAGACCCAGTACTTC.

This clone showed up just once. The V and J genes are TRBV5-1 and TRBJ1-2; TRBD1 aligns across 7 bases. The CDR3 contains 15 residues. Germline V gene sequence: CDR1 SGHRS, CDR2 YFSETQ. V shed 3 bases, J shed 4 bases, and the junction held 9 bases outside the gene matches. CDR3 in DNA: TGCGCCAGCAGCTCGTTACAGGGGACCTTCTATGGCTACACCTTC. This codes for CASSSLQGTFYGYTF.